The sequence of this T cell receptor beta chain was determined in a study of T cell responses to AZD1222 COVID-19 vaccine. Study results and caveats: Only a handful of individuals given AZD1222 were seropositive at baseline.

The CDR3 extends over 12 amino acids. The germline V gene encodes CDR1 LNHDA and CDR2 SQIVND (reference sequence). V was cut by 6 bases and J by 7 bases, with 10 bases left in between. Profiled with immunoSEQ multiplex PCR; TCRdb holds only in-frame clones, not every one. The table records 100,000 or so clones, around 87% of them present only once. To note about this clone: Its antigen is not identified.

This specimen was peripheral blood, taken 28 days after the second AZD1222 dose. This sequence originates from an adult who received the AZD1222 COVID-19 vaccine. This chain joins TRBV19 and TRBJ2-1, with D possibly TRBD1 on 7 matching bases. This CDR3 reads CASSSGGNEQFF. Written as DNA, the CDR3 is TGTGCCAGTAGCTCAGGGGGGAATGAGCAGTTCTTC.